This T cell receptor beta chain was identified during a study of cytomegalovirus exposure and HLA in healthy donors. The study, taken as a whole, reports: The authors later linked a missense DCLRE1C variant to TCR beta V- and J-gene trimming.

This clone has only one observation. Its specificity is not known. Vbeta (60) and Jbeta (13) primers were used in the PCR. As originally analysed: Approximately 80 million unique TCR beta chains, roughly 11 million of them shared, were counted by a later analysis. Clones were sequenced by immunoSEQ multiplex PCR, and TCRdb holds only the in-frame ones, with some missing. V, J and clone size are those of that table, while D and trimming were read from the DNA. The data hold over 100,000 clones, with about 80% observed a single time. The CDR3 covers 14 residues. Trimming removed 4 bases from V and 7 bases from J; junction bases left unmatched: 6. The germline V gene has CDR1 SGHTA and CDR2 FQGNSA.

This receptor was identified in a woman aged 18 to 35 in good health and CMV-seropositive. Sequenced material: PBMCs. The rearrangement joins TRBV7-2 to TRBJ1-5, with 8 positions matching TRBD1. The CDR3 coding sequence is TGTGCCAGCAGCTCGGACAGGGTCGACCAGCCCCAGCATTTT. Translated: CASSSDRVDQPQHF.